This entry lists 2 T cell receptor beta chains sequenced from one sample in a study of tumor-infiltrating lymphocytes in primary liver carcinoma. A constant-region primer primed TCR beta cDNA synthesis from 400 to 550 ng of total RNA. TCR beta libraries came from three nested multiplex PCR rounds using slightly modified ARM-PCR. Investigators reported that the first two PCR rounds, at about 11 cycles each, used TRBV1-TRBV30 forward primers with a C-beta reverse primer. MiXCR was run by TCRdb on the multiplex PCR reads, yielding one entry per CDR3 protein. The sample lists about 97,000 distinct CDR3 sequences; more than 65% were seen once. Both RNA and DNA were isolated together from about 21-30 mg of bulk tissue that had not been sorted. The sequenced material came from liver tumor tissue from sampling region 2. The subset is: tumor region T2, inferior pole. These receptors all come from a woman aged 55-70 years with primary liver carcinoma and hepatitis B virus infection.

The rearrangement joins TRBV29-1 to TRBJ2-5, with unresolved D. The germline gives CDR1 SQVTM, CDR2 ANQGSEA. Between the trimmed V and J ends, which lost 4 bases and 4 bases, there was a span of 13 bases. This CDR3 region has 13 residues. The DNA for the CDR3 is TGCAGCGTTGTTCCACTTAGTCGAGAGACCCAGTACTTC. This codes for CSVVPLSRETQYF.

Comments on this clonotype: A read error may account for a junction end that differs from germline. The rearrangement uses TRBV6-2 or TRBV6-3 and TRBJ2-7; 7 positions agree with TRBD1. Germline V gene lookup returns CDR1 MNHEY and CDR2 SVGEGT. The CDR3 spans 14 residues. Here the CDR3 DNA reads TGTGCCAGCAGTTATATGGGACAGCGGTACGAGCGGTACTTC. This gives the protein CASSYMGQRYERYF.